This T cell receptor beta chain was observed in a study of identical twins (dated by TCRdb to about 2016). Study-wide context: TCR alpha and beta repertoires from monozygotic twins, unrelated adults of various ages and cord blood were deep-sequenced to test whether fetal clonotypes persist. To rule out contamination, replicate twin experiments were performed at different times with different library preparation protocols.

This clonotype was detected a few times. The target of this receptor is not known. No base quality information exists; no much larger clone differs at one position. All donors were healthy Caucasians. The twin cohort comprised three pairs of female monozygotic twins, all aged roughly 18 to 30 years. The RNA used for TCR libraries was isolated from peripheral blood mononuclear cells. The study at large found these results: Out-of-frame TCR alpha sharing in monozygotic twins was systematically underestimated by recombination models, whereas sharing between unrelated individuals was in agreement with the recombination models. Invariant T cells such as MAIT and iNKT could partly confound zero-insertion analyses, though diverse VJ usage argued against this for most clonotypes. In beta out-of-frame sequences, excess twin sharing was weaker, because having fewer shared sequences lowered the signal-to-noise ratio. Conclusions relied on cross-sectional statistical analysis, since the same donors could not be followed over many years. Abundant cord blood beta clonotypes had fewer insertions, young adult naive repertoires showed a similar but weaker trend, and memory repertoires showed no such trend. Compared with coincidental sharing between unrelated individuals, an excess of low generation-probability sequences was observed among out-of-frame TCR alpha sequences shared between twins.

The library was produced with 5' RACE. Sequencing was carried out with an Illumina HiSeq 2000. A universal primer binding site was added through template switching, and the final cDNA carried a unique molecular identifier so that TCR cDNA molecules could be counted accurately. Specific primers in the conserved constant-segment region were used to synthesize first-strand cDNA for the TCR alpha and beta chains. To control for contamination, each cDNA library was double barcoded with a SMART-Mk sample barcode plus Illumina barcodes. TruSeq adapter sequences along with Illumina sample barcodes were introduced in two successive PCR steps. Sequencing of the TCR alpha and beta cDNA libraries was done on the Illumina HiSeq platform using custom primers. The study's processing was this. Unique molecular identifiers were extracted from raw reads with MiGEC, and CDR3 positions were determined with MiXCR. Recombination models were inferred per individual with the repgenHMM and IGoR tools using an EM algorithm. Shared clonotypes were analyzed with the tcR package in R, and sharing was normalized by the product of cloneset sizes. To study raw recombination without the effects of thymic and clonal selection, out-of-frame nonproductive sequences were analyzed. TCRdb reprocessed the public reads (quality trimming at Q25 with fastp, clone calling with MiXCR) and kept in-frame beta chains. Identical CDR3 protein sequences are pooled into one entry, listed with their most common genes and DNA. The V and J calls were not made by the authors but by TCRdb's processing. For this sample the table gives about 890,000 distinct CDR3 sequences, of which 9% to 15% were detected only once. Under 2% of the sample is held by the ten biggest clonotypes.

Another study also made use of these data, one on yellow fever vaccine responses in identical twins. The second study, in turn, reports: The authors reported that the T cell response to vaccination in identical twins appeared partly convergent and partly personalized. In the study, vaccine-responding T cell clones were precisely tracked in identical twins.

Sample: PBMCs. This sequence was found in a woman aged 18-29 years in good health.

CDR3 protein: CASSADSYSNQPQHF. The nucleotide sequence reads as follows: TGCGCCAGCAGCGCGGACAGTTATAGCAATCAGCCCCAGCATTTT. The chain was built from TRBV5-1 and TRBJ1-5; perhaps TRBD1 is the D gene, with 6 bases matching. Measured from the cysteine to the phenylalanine, the CDR3 is 15 residues long. CDR3 DNA only is kept here, 45 bases in frame from base 1. CDR1 and CDR2, per the germline V gene, are SGHRS and YFSETQ. V gives up 4 bases and J gives up 0 bases, and the segment between their germline ends measures 11 bases.